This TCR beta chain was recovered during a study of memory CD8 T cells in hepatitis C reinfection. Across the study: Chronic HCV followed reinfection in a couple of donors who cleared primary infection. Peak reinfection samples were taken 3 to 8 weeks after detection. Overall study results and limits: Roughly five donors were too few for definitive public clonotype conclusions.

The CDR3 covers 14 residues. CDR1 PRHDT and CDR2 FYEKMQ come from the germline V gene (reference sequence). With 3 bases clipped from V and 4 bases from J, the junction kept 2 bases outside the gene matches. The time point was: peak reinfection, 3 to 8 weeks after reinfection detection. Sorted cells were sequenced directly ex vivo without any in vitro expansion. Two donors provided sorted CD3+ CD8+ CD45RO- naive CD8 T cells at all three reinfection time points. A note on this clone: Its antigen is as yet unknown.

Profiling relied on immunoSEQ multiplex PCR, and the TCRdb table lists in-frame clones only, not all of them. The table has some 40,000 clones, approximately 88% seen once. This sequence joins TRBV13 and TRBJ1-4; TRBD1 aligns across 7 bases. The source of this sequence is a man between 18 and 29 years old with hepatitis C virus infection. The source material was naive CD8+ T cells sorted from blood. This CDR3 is CASSLGQLNEKLFF. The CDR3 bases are TGTGCCAGCAGCTTGGGACAGCTTAATGAAAAACTGTTTTTT.